The 14 T cell receptor beta chains given below trace back to one sample, sequenced in a study of CD8 T cells in ankylosing spondylitis. Antigens of these TCRs are unknown. General study results and limits: Apparently characteristic of ankylosing spondylitis blood was a TCR beta motif (roughly eight highly homologous variants).

TCRdb recomputed calls from the 5' RACE reads with MiXCR, one row per CDR3 protein. The table has roughly 470,000 distinct CDR3 sequences, 25% to 30% seen once. What was sequenced was blood, either unsorted or a sorted T cell fraction (not recorded which). These receptors were taken from a male donor with ankylosing spondylitis.

V is TRBV6-5 and J is TRBJ2-7; 7 bases agree with TRBD1. V shed 4 bases, J shed 3 bases, and the junction held 6 bases outside the gene matches. This CDR3 region has 14 residues. The V gene's germline CDR1 is MNHEY and CDR2 SVGAGI. The CDR3 DNA follows: TGTGCCAGCAGTTCGCCGGGACAGATCTACGAGCAGTACGTC. Translation: CASSSPGQIYEQYV.

The chain has TRBV14 and TRBJ2-5; 7 bases fit TRBD1. Germline CDR1 is SGHDN and CDR2 is FVKESK. The V gene end was trimmed by 1 base and the J gene end by 4 bases; junction bases not matched to a gene: 6. This CDR3 is built from 15 residues. The CDR3 DNA follows: TGTGCCAGCAGCCAAGGTTCACAGGGGCTAGAGACCCAGTACTTC. It codes for CASSQGSQGLETQYF. Full variable domain (remainder filled in from reference TRBV14 and TRBJ2-5): EAGVTQFPSHSVIEKGQTVTLRCDPISGHDNLYWYRRVMGKEIKFLLHFVKESKQDESGMPNNRFLAERTGGTYSTLKVQPAELEDSGVYFCASSQGSQGLETQYFGPGTRLLVL.

The rearrangement uses TRBV10-3 and TRBJ2-1, with no clear D. CDR3 length: 18 residues. Deletions cut 3 bases from V and 8 bases from J, with 26 bases between. Germline V gene data show CDR1 as ENHRY and CDR2 as SYGVKD. CDR3 in amino acids: CAISDPGSVRFSRDEQFF. The CDR3 DNA is TGTGCCATCAGTGATCCCGGCAGCGTCCGTTTCTCGCGTGATGAGCAGTTCTTC.

This clonotype was detected only once. The chain employs TRBV5-1 and TRBJ1-1; 7 nucleotides agree with TRBD1. CDR1 SGHRS and CDR2 YFSETQ come from the germline V gene. Unmatched junction bases numbered 3, after V lost 4 bases and J lost 0 bases. The CDR3 covers 14 residues. This chain's CDR3 is CASSRGQVNTEAFF. The DNA of the CDR3 is TGCGCCAGCAGCCGAGGACAGGTGAACACTGAAGCTTTCTTT.

This clonotype was seen a few times. The rearrangement joins TRBV27 to TRBJ1-4; 10 bases are a match to TRBD1. V trimming: 0 bases; J trimming: 3 bases; junction bases outside the gene matches: 13. The germline V gene has CDR1 MNHEY and CDR2 SMNVEV (reference sequence). This CDR3 is 20 amino acids long. This chain's CDR3 is CASSLSPRDRGLTPNEKLFF. CDR3 nucleotide sequence: TGTGCCAGCAGTTTATCCCCCCGGGACAGGGGATTAACCCCTAATGAAAAACTGTTTTTT.

This rearrangement joins TRBV3-1 to TRBJ1-5; D is undetermined. Trimming shortened V by 3 bases and J by 9 bases, and 15 bases separated the two germline ends. CDR1 LGHDT and CDR2 YNNKEL come from the germline V gene (reference sequence). This CDR3 spans 14 amino acids. CDR3 sequence (DNA): TGTGCCAGCAGCCAGGTGGGATCTACTGGGCCCCAGCATTTT. This sequence encodes CASSQVGSTGPQHF.

This clonotype was observed a few times. The J gene is TRBJ2-3, the V gene TRBV12-3 or TRBV12-4; D not resolved. V dropped 6 bases and J dropped 6 bases, with 7 bases sitting between them. The CDR3 runs 11 residues. The CDR3 reads CASRFGDTQYF. CDR3 in DNA: TGTGCCAGCAGGTTTGGGGATACGCAGTATTTT.

The chain links TRBV7-9 to TRBJ1-2; a possible D gene is TRBD1 (5 bases). Germline-derived CDR1 and CDR2 are SEHNR and FQNEAQ (reference sequence). Trimming took 4 bases from V and 6 from J, leaving 18 bases between them. This CDR3 is 15 amino acids long. The CDR3 nucleotides read TGTGCCAGCAGCTCCCTTAGCGGCCAGGGTAATGGCTACACCTTC. Its translation: CASSSLSGQGNGYTF.

The J gene is TRBJ2-3, the V gene TRBV27; D ambiguous. The CDR3 loop spans 14 amino acids. Trimming stripped 3 bases from V and 2 bases from J, with 9 bases between. Germline V gene lookup returns CDR1 MNHEY and CDR2 SMNVEV (reference sequence). Written as DNA, the CDR3 is TGTGCCAGCAGTTTCTCTGCTACCACAGATACGCAGTATTTT. Its protein product is CASSFSATTDTQYF.

This clonotype turned up a few times. The chain recombines TRBV12-3 or TRBV12-4 with TRBJ1-5; no clear D. Trimming stripped 5 bases from V and 0 bases from J, with 8 bases between. This CDR3 contains 14 residues. The CDR3 DNA sequence: TGTGCCAGCAGTCGAACTTATAGCAATCAGCCCCAGCATTTT. Its translation is CASSRTYSNQPQHF.

This clonotype was detected a few times. The rearrangement links TRBV20-1 to TRBJ1-3, with D tentatively TRBD1 (5 bases). Germline CDR1 reads DFQATT; CDR2 reads SNEGSKA (reference sequence). This CDR3 has 13 residues. V gave up 2 bases and J gave up 4 bases, with 9 bases separating them. The CDR3 loop is CSARRGTGNTIYF. CDR3 in DNA: TGCAGTGCTAGAAGGGGTACCGGAAACACCATATATTTT.

V and J are TRBV25-1 and TRBJ2-1, with 11 bases lining up with TRBD2. Germline V lookup: CDR1 MGHDK, CDR2 SYGVNS. V lost 3 bases, J lost 6 bases, and 7 bases stayed unmatched. This CDR3 is built from 16 residues. CDR3 nucleotides: TGTGCCAGCAGTGATCAACTAGCGGGAGAGGCCAATGAGCAGTTCTTC. Translation gives CASSDQLAGEANEQFF.

The chain recombines TRBV5-1 with TRBJ2-1; D is unresolved. Germline CDR1 and CDR2: SGHRS and YFSETQ. Deletions cut 0 bases from V and 6 bases from J, with 10 bases between. The CDR3 loop spans 14 amino acids. The CDR3 here is CASSLAGQPNEQFF. As DNA, the CDR3 is TGCGCCAGCAGCTTGGCGGGTCAACCCAATGAGCAGTTCTTC.

The chain carries TRBV29-1 and TRBJ1-4; TRBD1 is a possible D gene (6 bases). Per the germline V gene, CDR1 is SQVTM and CDR2 is ANQGSEA. Trimming stripped 4 bases from V and 4 bases from J, with 10 bases between. The CDR3 totals 13 residues. CDR3 protein: CSVGQALNEKLFF. CDR3 DNA sequence: TGCAGCGTTGGACAGGCGCTTAATGAAAAACTGTTTTTT.